This T cell receptor beta chain appears in the sequencing data of a study of cytomegalovirus exposure and HLA in healthy donors. Study observations and caveats: Most CMV-associated TCR beta chains were later found to appear HLA-restricted.

V dropped 9 bases and J dropped 6 bases, with 9 bases sitting between them. Per the germline V gene, CDR1 is MNHEY and CDR2 is SVGAGI. The CDR3 contains 10 residues. On this clone: The antigen remains undetermined.

Use of 60 Vbeta and 13 Jbeta primers characterized the PCR. TCRdb keeps only in-frame clones here, not all; method: immunoSEQ multiplex PCR. The sample has roughly 140,000 clones, roughly 80% seen once. Everyone who donated was a healthy bone marrow donor. This receptor was identified in a woman aged 40 to 50 in good health and CMV-seropositive. Specimen: PBMCs. The chain links TRBV6-5 to TRBJ2-7; TRBD2 might be the D (5 bases). This chain's CDR3 is CASQDSEQYF. As DNA, the CDR3 is TGTGCCAGTCAGGACTCCGAGCAGTACTTC.